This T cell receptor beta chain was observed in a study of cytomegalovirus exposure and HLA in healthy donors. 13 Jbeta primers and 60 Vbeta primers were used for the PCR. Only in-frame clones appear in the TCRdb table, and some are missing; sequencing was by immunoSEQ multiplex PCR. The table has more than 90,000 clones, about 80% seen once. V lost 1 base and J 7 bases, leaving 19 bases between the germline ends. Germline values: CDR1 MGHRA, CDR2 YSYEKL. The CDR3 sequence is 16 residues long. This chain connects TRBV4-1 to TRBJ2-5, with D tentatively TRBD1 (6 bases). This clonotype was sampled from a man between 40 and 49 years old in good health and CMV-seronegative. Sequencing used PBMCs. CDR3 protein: CASSQVADSPVLTQYF. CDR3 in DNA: TGCGCCAGCAGCCAAGTGGCGGACAGCCCTGTCTTGACCCAGTACTTC.